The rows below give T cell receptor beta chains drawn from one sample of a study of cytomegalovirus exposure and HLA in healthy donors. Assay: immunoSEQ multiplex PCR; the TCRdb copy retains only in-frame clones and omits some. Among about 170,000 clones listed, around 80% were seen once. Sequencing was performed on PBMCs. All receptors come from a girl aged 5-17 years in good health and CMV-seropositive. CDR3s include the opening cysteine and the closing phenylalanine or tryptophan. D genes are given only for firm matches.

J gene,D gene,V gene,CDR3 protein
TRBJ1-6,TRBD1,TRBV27,CASRQGASYNSPLHF
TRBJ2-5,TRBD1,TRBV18,CASSPPWTGRIQETQYF
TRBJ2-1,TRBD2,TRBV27,CASTSTLAGHTDEQFF
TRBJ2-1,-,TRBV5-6,CASSFASATRNEQFF
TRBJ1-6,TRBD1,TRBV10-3,CAISEEGARSPLHF
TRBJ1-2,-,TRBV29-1,CSVDPRGYVTF
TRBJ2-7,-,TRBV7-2,CASSLGREYEQYF
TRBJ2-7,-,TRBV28,CASSSPYEQYF
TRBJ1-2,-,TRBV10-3,CAISESGGGGYTF
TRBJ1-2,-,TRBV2,CASSDLELDYGYTF
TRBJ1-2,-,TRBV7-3,CASSLTGQGYGYTF
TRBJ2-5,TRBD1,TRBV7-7,CASSPDRGWTQYF
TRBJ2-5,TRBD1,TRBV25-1,CASSELVRGLSETQYF
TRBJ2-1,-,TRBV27,CASSKTRQNSYNEQFF
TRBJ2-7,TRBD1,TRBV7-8,CASSLGIDRGRDYEQYF
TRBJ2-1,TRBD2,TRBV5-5,CASSLGPTSGYNEQFF
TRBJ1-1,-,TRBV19,CASSISGGNTEAFF
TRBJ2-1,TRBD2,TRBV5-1,CASSSWTSGGNEQFF
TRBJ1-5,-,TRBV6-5,CASRGPRGQPQHF
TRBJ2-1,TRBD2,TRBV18,CASSPLSSGEGSEQFF
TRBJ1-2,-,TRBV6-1,CASSAIQGDGYTF
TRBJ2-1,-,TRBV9,CASSSRTGNEQFF
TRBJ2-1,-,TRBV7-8,CASSDRPQGVGNEQFF
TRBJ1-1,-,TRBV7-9,CALAAGGANTEAFF
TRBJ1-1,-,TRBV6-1,CASSPEGDTEAFF
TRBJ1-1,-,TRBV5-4,CASSLFLSLNTEAFF
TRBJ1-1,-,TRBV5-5,CASSSQGGNTEAFF